This T cell receptor (beta chain) was identified in a study of T cells in Graves' hyperthyroidism and ophthalmopathy. TCR beta CDR3 sequences were amplified from RNA transcripts. The HTBI primer set was used in a first-round RT-PCR of the TCR CDR3. A single record per CDR3 protein comes from TCRdb applying MiXCR to the multiplex PCR reads. The data hold 250,000 to 300,000 distinct CDR3 sequences, with around 15% observed a single time. Study results and caveats: Blood held most thyroid clonotypes expanded above 0.001 frequency.

The germline V gene encodes CDR1 SGHNT and CDR2 YYREEE (reference sequence). The ends lost 4 bases at V and 3 bases at J; junction bases unmatched: 9. This CDR3 has 16 amino acids. Exclusions: uncontrolled infection, other autoimmune disease, pregnancy, lactation. This clonotype was recorded a few times. What it binds is unknown. The clonotype comes from a woman between 35 and 50 years old with Graves' hyperthyroidism. The chain recombines TRBV5-4 with TRBJ1-2, with 10 bases matching TRBD1. Source material: blood. The chain's CDR3 is CASSPGTGVFDYGYTF. The CDR3, as DNA: TGTGCCAGCAGCCCCGGGACAGGGGTCTTTGACTATGGCTACACCTTC.